A selection of T cell receptor beta chains follows, all from one sample in a study of control samples from healthy donors and cancer patients. Clones were read by immunoSEQ multiplex PCR, and TCRdb kept only the in-frame ones, dropping some. This sample has 200,000 or so clones, with 85% to 95% found just once. The sequencing sample was made of blood. The receptors shown here come from a man between 50 and 59 years old in good health. Both conserved end residues are part of each CDR3. Fields, in order: D gene, V gene, clone size, J gene, CDR3 DNA, CDR3 protein. The D gene is left open where the match is weak. The size of a clone is reported for some rows only, either as once, few or many, or as a class for expanded clones.

D gene: NA
V gene: TRBV19
clone size: NA
J gene: TRBJ2-5
CDR3 DNA: TGTGCCAGTAGTATCCGGACTGCCCAAGAGACCCAGTACTTC
CDR3 protein: CASSIRTAQETQYF

D gene: NA
V gene: TRBV18
clone size: NA
J gene: TRBJ2-5
CDR3 DNA: TGTGCCAGCTCACCAGGGAGTACCGGGACCCAGTACTTC
CDR3 protein: CASSPGSTGTQYF

D gene: TRBD1
V gene: TRBV5-1
clone size: NA
J gene: TRBJ2-2
CDR3 DNA: TGCGCCAGCAGCTTCTCCTGGACAGGGGCCACCGGGGAGCTGTTTTTT
CDR3 protein: CASSFSWTGATGELFF

D gene: TRBD1
V gene: TRBV5-1
clone size: NA
J gene: TRBJ1-1
CDR3 DNA: TGCGCCAGCAGAGAGGACAGGGCGAACACTGAAGCTTTCTTT
CDR3 protein: CASREDRANTEAFF

D gene: TRBD2
V gene: TRBV5-5
clone size: NA
J gene: TRBJ2-7
CDR3 DNA: TGTGCCAGCAGCCCGGGACTAGCGGGGGCAACCTACGAGCAGTACTTC
CDR3 protein: CASSPGLAGATYEQYF

D gene: TRBD1
V gene: TRBV11-1
clone size: NA
J gene: TRBJ2-1
CDR3 DNA: TGTGCCAGCAGCACCTACGGGACAGGACTAAATGAGCAGTTCTTC
CDR3 protein: CASSTYGTGLNEQFF

D gene: TRBD2
V gene: TRBV28
clone size: NA
J gene: TRBJ2-1
CDR3 DNA: TGTGCCAGCAGTTATACCCTTAGCGGGGACCTCTACAATGAGCAGTTCTTC
CDR3 protein: CASSYTLSGDLYNEQFF

D gene: TRBD1
V gene: TRBV5-1
clone size: NA
J gene: TRBJ2-2
CDR3 DNA: TGCGCCAGCAGCAGGGGACAGGGGAACACCGGGGAGCTGTTTTTT
CDR3 protein: CASSRGQGNTGELFF

D gene: TRBD2
V gene: TRBV19
clone size: NA
J gene: TRBJ2-3
CDR3 DNA: TGTGCCAGTAGTATGGATCGGACTAGCTCACGCACAGATACGCAGTATTTT
CDR3 protein: CASSMDRTSSRTDTQYF

D gene: TRBD1
V gene: TRBV6-5
clone size: NA
J gene: TRBJ1-5
CDR3 DNA: TGTGCCAGCAGCAGGACAGGGGGAGATCAGCCCCAGCATTTT
CDR3 protein: CASSRTGGDQPQHF

D gene: NA
V gene: TRBV12-3/TRBV12-4
clone size: NA
J gene: TRBJ1-1
CDR3 DNA: TGTGCCAGCAATAAAGAGGGGGTTCTAGCTTTCTTT
CDR3 protein: CASNKEGVLAFF

D gene: NA
V gene: TRBV6-2/TRBV6-3
clone size: NA
J gene: TRBJ1-1
CDR3 DNA: TGTGCCAGCAGTTACTCCCCCGCAGGGAATCTGAACACTGAAGCTTTCTTT
CDR3 protein: CASSYSPAGNLNTEAFF

D gene: TRBD1
V gene: TRBV6-1
clone size: NA
J gene: TRBJ1-6
CDR3 DNA: TGTGCCAGCAGTGAGGGGACAGTCAGCTCCTATAATTCACCCCTCCACTTT
CDR3 protein: CASSEGTVSSYNSPLHF

D gene: NA
V gene: TRBV18
clone size: NA
J gene: TRBJ1-2
CDR3 DNA: TGTGCCAGCTCACCACCAGGGTACGGTTTCTATGGCTACACCTTC
CDR3 protein: CASSPPGYGFYGYTF

D gene: NA
V gene: TRBV6-1
clone size: NA
J gene: TRBJ2-1
CDR3 DNA: TGTGCCAGCAGTGAATGGGATACAGGATACAATGAGCAGTTCTTC
CDR3 protein: CASSEWDTGYNEQFF

D gene: NA
V gene: TRBV30
clone size: NA
J gene: TRBJ1-2
CDR3 DNA: TGTGCCTGGAAACAGGGAAAGGCTAACTATGGCTACACCTTC
CDR3 protein: CAWKQGKANYGYTF

D gene: NA
V gene: TRBV5-1
clone size: NA
J gene: TRBJ1-6
CDR3 DNA: TGCGCCAGCAGCATTACAGGGTCGGGGGATTCACCCCTCCACTTT
CDR3 protein: CASSITGSGDSPLHF

D gene: TRBD1
V gene: TRBV11-3
clone size: NA
J gene: TRBJ2-1
CDR3 DNA: TGTGCCAGCAGCTTCTCGACAGGGCGGGATGAGCAGTTCTTC
CDR3 protein: CASSFSTGRDEQFF

D gene: NA
V gene: TRBV2
clone size: NA
J gene: TRBJ1-1
CDR3 DNA: TGTGCCAGCAGTGACAGGCTGAACACTGAAGCTTTCTTT
CDR3 protein: CASSDRLNTEAFF

D gene: TRBD1
V gene: TRBV5-1
clone size: NA
J gene: TRBJ2-1
CDR3 DNA: TGCGCCAGCAGACGAGGACAGGGCGCCCATGAGCAGTTCTTC
CDR3 protein: CASRRGQGAHEQFF

D gene: NA
V gene: TRBV6-1
clone size: NA
J gene: TRBJ1-6
CDR3 DNA: TGTGCCAGCAGTGAAAGATCGGCAGGGGCAAATTCACCCCTCCACTTT
CDR3 protein: CASSERSAGANSPLHF

D gene: TRBD1
V gene: TRBV4-3
clone size: NA
J gene: TRBJ1-3
CDR3 DNA: TGCGCCAGCAGCCAAGATGGGCCCGGACAGGGGTTTGGAAACACCATATATTTT
CDR3 protein: CASSQDGPGQGFGNTIYF

D gene: TRBD1
V gene: TRBV5-1
clone size: NA
J gene: TRBJ1-1
CDR3 DNA: TGCGCCAGTACAGGGGACACTGAAGCTTTCTTT
CDR3 protein: CASTGDTEAFF

D gene: NA
V gene: TRBV19
clone size: NA
J gene: TRBJ1-4
CDR3 DNA: TGTGCCAGTAAAAATCGGGGAGGCGTTAATGAAAAACTGTTTTTT
CDR3 protein: CASKNRGGVNEKLFF

D gene: TRBD1
V gene: TRBV28
clone size: NA
J gene: TRBJ1-4
CDR3 DNA: TGTGCCAGCAGTTTAGCCGACAGGGGGGCACAGGGGGAAAAACTGTTTTTT
CDR3 protein: CASSLADRGAQGEKLFF

D gene: NA
V gene: TRBV6-5
clone size: once
J gene: TRBJ1-2
CDR3 DNA: TGTGCCAGCAGTTACTCCGGGTGGGGGGACTATGGCTACACCTTC
CDR3 protein: CASSYSGWGDYGYTF

D gene: NA
V gene: TRBV6-5
clone size: NA
J gene: TRBJ1-2
CDR3 DNA: TGTGCCAGCAGCACAACAGGATACTCTAACTATGGCTACACCTTC
CDR3 protein: CASSTTGYSNYGYTF

D gene: TRBD1
V gene: TRBV7-9
clone size: NA
J gene: TRBJ1-2
CDR3 DNA: TGTGCCAGCAGCTTAGGACAGGGGGCGCGCGGCTATGGCTACACCTTC
CDR3 protein: CASSLGQGARGYGYTF

D gene: NA
V gene: TRBV11-3
clone size: NA
J gene: TRBJ2-1
CDR3 DNA: TGTGCCAGCAGCCGAGAGGGCGATCAAGGCAATGAGCAGTTCTTC
CDR3 protein: CASSREGDQGNEQFF

D gene: NA
V gene: TRBV30
clone size: NA
J gene: TRBJ1-5
CDR3 DNA: TGTGCCTGGAGTTCTGGAGGGGACCAGCCCCAGCATTTT
CDR3 protein: CAWSSGGDQPQHF

D gene: NA
V gene: TRBV28
clone size: NA
J gene: TRBJ1-3
CDR3 DNA: TGTGCCAGCAGTCCAGACCTGACCGGTAACACCATATATTTT
CDR3 protein: CASSPDLTGNTIYF

D gene: NA
V gene: TRBV7-3
clone size: once
J gene: TRBJ1-6
CDR3 DNA: TGTGCCAGCAGCTCCGGGACGGCAGATTCCGGCTCACCCCTCCACTTT
CDR3 protein: CASSSGTADSGSPLHF

D gene: NA
V gene: TRBV6-1
clone size: NA
J gene: TRBJ2-7
CDR3 DNA: TGTGCCAGCAGTGAAATGACAGGCTCCTACGAGCAGTACTTC
CDR3 protein: CASSEMTGSYEQYF

D gene: NA
V gene: TRBV3-1/TRBV3-2
clone size: NA
J gene: TRBJ1-6
CDR3 DNA: TGTGCCAGCAGCCTCATACAGCGGAATTCACCCCTCCACTTT
CDR3 protein: CASSLIQRNSPLHF

D gene: NA
V gene: TRBV6-5
clone size: NA
J gene: TRBJ2-3
CDR3 DNA: TGTGCCAGCAGCGTGATAGGGGATACGCAGTATTTT
CDR3 protein: CASSVIGDTQYF

D gene: NA
V gene: TRBV6-5
clone size: NA
J gene: TRBJ1-2
CDR3 DNA: TGTGCCAGCCGCTCTCGGGGGGCGGTCAACTATGGCTACACCTTC
CDR3 protein: CASRSRGAVNYGYTF

D gene: NA
V gene: TRBV10-3
clone size: NA
J gene: TRBJ1-4
CDR3 DNA: TGTGCCATCAGTGAGTCTTCTGCAACTAATGAAAAACTGTTTTTT
CDR3 protein: CAISESSATNEKLFF

D gene: NA
V gene: TRBV5-1
clone size: NA
J gene: TRBJ2-5
CDR3 DNA: TGCGCCAGCAGCTCGGGACTGCTCCCGGCGGAGACCCAGTACTTC
CDR3 protein: CASSSGLLPAETQYF

D gene: NA
V gene: TRBV9
clone size: NA
J gene: TRBJ2-7
CDR3 DNA: TGTGCCAGCAGCGCCGCGGGCGGCAGCTCCTACGAGCAGTACTTC
CDR3 protein: CASSAAGGSSYEQYF

D gene: NA
V gene: TRBV9
clone size: NA
J gene: TRBJ1-1
CDR3 DNA: TGTGCCAGCAGCGTAGGTACCAACCCGGGGACTGAAGCTTTCTTT
CDR3 protein: CASSVGTNPGTEAFF

D gene: NA
V gene: TRBV5-1
clone size: NA
J gene: TRBJ2-3
CDR3 DNA: TGCGCCACCACCACGGGTCCCACAGATACGCAGTATTTT
CDR3 protein: CATTTGPTDTQYF

D gene: NA
V gene: TRBV24-1
clone size: NA
J gene: TRBJ1-1
CDR3 DNA: TGTGCCACCAGTGATTTTACGGGAGGGAACACTGAAGCTTTCTTT
CDR3 protein: CATSDFTGGNTEAFF

D gene: NA
V gene: TRBV24-1
clone size: NA
J gene: TRBJ2-1
CDR3 DNA: TGTGCCACCAGTGATTGGGGCGGTGAGCAGTTCTTC
CDR3 protein: CATSDWGGEQFF

D gene: NA
V gene: TRBV24-1
clone size: NA
J gene: TRBJ1-5
CDR3 DNA: TGTGCCACCAGTGAGGGGGGGATTAGCAATCAGCCCCAGCATTTT
CDR3 protein: CATSEGGISNQPQHF

D gene: NA
V gene: TRBV4-3
clone size: NA
J gene: TRBJ2-7
CDR3 DNA: TGCGCCAGCAGCCAAGGAGGCAGCTACGAGCAGTACTTC
CDR3 protein: CASSQGGSYEQYF

D gene: NA
V gene: TRBV28
clone size: NA
J gene: TRBJ1-1
CDR3 DNA: TGTGCCAGCAGACTCAGGGGACAGAACACTGAAGCTTTCTTT
CDR3 protein: CASRLRGQNTEAFF

D gene: NA
V gene: TRBV7-2
clone size: NA
J gene: TRBJ2-7
CDR3 DNA: TGTGCCAGCAGCACCCTCGGGAGTTACGAGCAGTACTTC
CDR3 protein: CASSTLGSYEQYF

D gene: NA
V gene: TRBV29-1
clone size: NA
J gene: TRBJ2-7
CDR3 DNA: TGCAGCGTTGGGGCGCGTGGATACGAGCAGTACTTC
CDR3 protein: CSVGARGYEQYF

D gene: NA
V gene: TRBV7-9
clone size: NA
J gene: TRBJ1-5
CDR3 DNA: TGTGCCAGCAGCCCCCCGGGGGTACAGGTGCTCCAGCATTTT
CDR3 protein: CASSPPGVQVLQHF

D gene: NA
V gene: TRBV28
clone size: once
J gene: TRBJ2-2
CDR3 DNA: TGTGCCAGCAGTTTTGGGCTAGCTAAGATCGGGGAGCTGTTTTTT
CDR3 protein: CASSFGLAKIGELFF